The T cell receptor beta chain described here comes from a study of identifying expanded T cells in peripheral blood. Study conclusions and caveats: Differentially abundant clones: roughly 1.2 between replicates, about 15 at two to three weeks, over 18 at four.

TCRdb's copy holds only in-frame clones and misses some; the assay was immunoSEQ multiplex PCR. The repertoire includes around 76,000 clones, around 90% of them detected once, and around 3.3% sits in the top ten. Healthy donors had no documented immune events, such as infections, while sampled. On this clone itself: The antigen is unknown.

Trimming removed 0 bases from V and 0 bases from J, with 12 bases in between. The CDR3 has 17 amino acids. The germline V gene encodes CDR1 MGHRA and CDR2 YSYEKL. Sequences were obtained from blood. The source is a person between 18 and 75 years old in good health. The V gene is TRBV4-1, the J gene TRBJ2-4, with D possibly matching TRBD2 (6 bases). CDR3 amino acids: CASSQDQEGLAKNIQYF. Written as DNA, the CDR3 is TGCGCCAGCAGCCAAGATCAGGAGGGGCTAGCCAAAAACATTCAGTACTTC.